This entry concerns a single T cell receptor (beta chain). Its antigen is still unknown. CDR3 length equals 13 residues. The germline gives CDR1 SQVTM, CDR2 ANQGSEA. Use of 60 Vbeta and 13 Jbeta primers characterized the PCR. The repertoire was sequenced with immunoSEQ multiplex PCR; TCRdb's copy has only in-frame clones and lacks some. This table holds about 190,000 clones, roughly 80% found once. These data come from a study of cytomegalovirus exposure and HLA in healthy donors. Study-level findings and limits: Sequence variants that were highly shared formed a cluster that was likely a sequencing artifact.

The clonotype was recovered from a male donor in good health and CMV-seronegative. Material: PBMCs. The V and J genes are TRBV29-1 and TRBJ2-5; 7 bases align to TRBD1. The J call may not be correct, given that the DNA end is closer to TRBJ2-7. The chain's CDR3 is CSVSTGNPYEQYF. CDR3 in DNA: TGCAGCGTCTCGACAGGGAACCCCTACGAGCAGTACTTC.